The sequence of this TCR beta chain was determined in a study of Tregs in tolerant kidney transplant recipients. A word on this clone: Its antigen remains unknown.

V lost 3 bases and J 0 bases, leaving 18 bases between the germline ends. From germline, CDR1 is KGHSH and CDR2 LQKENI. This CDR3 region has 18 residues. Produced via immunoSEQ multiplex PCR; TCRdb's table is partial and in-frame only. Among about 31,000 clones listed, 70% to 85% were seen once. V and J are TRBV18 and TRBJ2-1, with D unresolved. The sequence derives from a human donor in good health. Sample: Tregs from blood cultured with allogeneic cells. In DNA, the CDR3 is TGTGCCAGCTCACCCAGAATCGCGACTGCGAGCTCCTACAATGAGCAGTTCTTC. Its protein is CASSPRIATASSYNEQFF.